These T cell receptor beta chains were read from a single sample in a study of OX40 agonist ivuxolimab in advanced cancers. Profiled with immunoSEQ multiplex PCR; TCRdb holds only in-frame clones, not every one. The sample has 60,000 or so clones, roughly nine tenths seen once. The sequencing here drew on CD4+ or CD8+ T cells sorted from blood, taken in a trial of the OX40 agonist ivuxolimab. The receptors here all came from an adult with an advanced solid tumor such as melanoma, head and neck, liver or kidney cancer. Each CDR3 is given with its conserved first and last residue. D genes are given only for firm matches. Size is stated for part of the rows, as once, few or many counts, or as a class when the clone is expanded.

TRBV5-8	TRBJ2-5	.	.	CASTQRRETQYF	TGTGCCAGCACCCAGCGACGGGAGACCCAGTACTTC
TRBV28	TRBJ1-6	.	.	CASTQGGVLSYNSPLHF	TGTGCCAGCACCCAAGGCGGGGTACTCTCCTATAATTCACCCCTCCACTTT
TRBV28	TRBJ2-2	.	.	CATFGQGSTGELFF	TGTGCCACCTTTGGGCAGGGGTCAACCGGGGAGCTGTTTTTT
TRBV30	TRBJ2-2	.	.	CAWSVGTQPGELFF	TGTGCCTGGAGTGTGGGGACCCAGCCCGGGGAGCTGTTTTTT
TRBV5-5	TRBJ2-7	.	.	CASSPGVKLGEQYF	TGTGCCAGCAGCCCGGGGGTGAAGCTTGGCGAGCAGTACTTC
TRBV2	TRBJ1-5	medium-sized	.	CASSVSESQPQHF	TGTGCCAGCAGTGTGTCAGAGAGTCAGCCCCAGCATTTT
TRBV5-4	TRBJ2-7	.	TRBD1	CASSLAGTGGYEQYF	TGTGCCAGCAGCTTGGCCGGGACAGGGGGCTACGAGCAGTACTTC
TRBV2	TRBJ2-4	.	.	CASSEKGGENIQYF	TGTGCCAGCAGTGAAAAGGGGGGAGAAAACATTCAGTACTTC
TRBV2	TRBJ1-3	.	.	CASSGWNSGNTIYF	TGTGCCAGCAGTGGGTGGAACTCTGGAAACACCATATATTTT
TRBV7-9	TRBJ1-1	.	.	CASSLGWTDNTEAFF	TGTGCCAGCAGCTTAGGTTGGACGGATAACACTGAAGCTTTCTTT
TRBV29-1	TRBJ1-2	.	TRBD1	CSVEDRGYGYTF	TGCAGCGTTGAGGACAGGGGCTATGGCTACACCTTC
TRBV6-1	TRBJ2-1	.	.	CASSEYLNSGTYNEQFF	TGTGCCAGCAGTGAGTACCTGAATAGCGGCACCTACAATGAGCAGTTCTTC
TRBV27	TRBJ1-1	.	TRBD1	CASSLRGTGGLGAFF	TGTGCCAGCAGTTTACGGGGGACAGGGGGCTTAGGAGCTTTCTTT
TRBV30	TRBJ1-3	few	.	CAWAGNSGNTIYF	TGTGCCTGGGCCGGGAACTCTGGAAACACCATATATTTT
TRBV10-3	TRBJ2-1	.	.	CAIRQGSYNEQFF	TGTGCCATCAGGCAGGGCTCCTACAATGAGCAGTTCTTC
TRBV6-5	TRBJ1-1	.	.	CASSSINTEAFF	TGTGCCAGCAGTTCAATAAACACTGAAGCTTTCTTT
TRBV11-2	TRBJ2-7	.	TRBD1	CASSQSTGFEQYF	TGTGCCAGCAGCCAATCGACAGGGTTCGAGCAGTACTTC
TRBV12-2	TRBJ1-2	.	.	CASRTKWGVGGNGGYTF	TGTGCAAGTCGCACAAAGTGGGGAGTAGGGGGCAATGGTGGCTACACCTTC
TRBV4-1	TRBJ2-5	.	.	CASSQEKQVQETQYF	TGCGCCAGCAGCCAAGAGAAACAGGTCCAAGAGACCCAGTACTTC
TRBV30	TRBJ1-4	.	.	CAWTTTHGKLFF	TGTGCCTGGACCACAACCCACGGGAAACTGTTTTTT
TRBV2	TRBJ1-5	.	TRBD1	CASRVGQGGQPQHF	TGTGCCAGCAGAGTTGGACAGGGTGGCCAGCCCCAGCATTTT
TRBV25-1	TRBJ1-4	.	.	CASSELRGSDEKLFF	TGTGCCAGCAGTGAACTGCGGGGTTCCGATGAAAAACTGTTTTTT
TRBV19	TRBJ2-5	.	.	CATRGGAGETQYF	TGTGCCACGAGGGGCGGGGCGGGAGAGACCCAGTACTTC
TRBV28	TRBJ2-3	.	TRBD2	CASSLYGLAGIRADTQYF	TGTGCCAGCAGTTTATACGGACTAGCGGGGATCAGGGCAGATACGCAGTATTTT
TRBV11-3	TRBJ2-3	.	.	CASSLRAGGGSGTQYF	TGTGCCAGCAGCTTAAGGGCTGGGGGGGGCTCGGGTACGCAGTATTTT
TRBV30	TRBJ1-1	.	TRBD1	CAWSFRQGSLNTEAFF	TGTGCCTGGAGTTTTCGACAGGGCTCGTTGAACACTGAAGCTTTCTTT
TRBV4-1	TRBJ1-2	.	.	CASSQDGGRPGSNYGYTF	TGCGCCAGCAGCCAAGATGGAGGACGGCCGGGGAGCAACTATGGCTACACCTTC
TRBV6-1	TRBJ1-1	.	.	CASSEDQGRNTEAFF	TGTGCCAGCAGTGAAGACCAGGGTCGGAACACTGAAGCTTTCTTT
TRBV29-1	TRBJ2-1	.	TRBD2	CSVEGQRGVDEQFF	TGCAGCGTTGAAGGCCAGCGGGGTGTAGATGAGCAGTTCTTC
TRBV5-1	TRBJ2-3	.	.	CASSLAVGGPTDTQYF	TGCGCCAGCAGCTTGGCCGTAGGGGGTCCCACAGATACGCAGTATTTT
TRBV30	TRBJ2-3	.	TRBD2	CAWSVGGGSDTQYF	TGTGCCTGGAGTGTCGGGGGGGGCTCAGATACGCAGTATTTT
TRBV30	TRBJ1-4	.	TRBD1	CAWNPGQGGEKLFF	TGTGCCTGGAACCCGGGACAGGGCGGTGAAAAACTGTTTTTT
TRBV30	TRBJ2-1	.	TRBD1	CAWSFPGQGWAEQFF	TGTGCCTGGAGTTTCCCGGGACAGGGGTGGGCTGAGCAGTTCTTC
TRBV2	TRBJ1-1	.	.	CASSYRAYEAFF	TGTGCCAGCAGTTACAGGGCCTATGAAGCTTTCTTT
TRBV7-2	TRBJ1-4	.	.	CASSLEGRKLFF	TGTGCCAGCAGCTTAGAGGGGCGCAAACTGTTTTTT
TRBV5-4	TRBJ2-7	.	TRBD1	CASSRTSDRADEQYF	TGTGCCAGCAGCAGAACAAGCGACAGGGCGGACGAGCAGTACTTC
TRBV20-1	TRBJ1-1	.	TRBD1	CSADRDTEAFF	TGCAGTGCCGACAGGGACACTGAAGCTTTCTTT
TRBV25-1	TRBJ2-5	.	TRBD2	CASSASGRVRETQYF	TGTGCCAGCAGTGCGAGCGGGAGGGTTCGGGAGACCCAGTACTTC
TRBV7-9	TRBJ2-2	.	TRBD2	CASSPPGLAGGAGGELFF	TGTGCCAGCAGCCCCCCAGGACTAGCGGGGGGGGCCGGCGGGGAGCTGTTTTTT
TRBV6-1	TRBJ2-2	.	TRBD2	CASTLDRGGGELFF	TGTGCCAGCACCTTGGACCGGGGGGGCGGGGAGCTGTTTTTT
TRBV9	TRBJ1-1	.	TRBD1	CASSAQGADTEAFF	TGTGCCAGCAGCGCACAGGGGGCTGACACTGAAGCTTTCTTT
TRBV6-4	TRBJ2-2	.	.	CASSDSSQNGRELFF	TGTGCCAGCAGTGACTCAAGCCAAAACGGGCGGGAGCTGTTTTTT
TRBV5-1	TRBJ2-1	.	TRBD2	CASSFVAGRPSYNEQFF	TGCGCCAGCAGCTTTGTAGCGGGGAGGCCCTCCTACAATGAGCAGTTCTTC
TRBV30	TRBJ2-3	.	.	CALLPRATDTQYF	TGTGCCCTTTTACCCCGCGCCACAGATACGCAGTATTTT